Presented here are 8 T cell receptor beta chains from one specimen sequenced in a study of T cell repertoires in cytomegalovirus infection. TCRdb reanalysed the reads using MiXCR and keeps one entry per CDR3 protein. The sample lists 200,000 or so distinct CDR3 sequences, approximately 28% occurring once. Sequenced: PBMCs. The receptors shown here come from a human donor in good health (CMV status not recorded). Some clones in this sample may be carry-over from other donors' samples.

The genes are TRBV10-1 and TRBJ1-3; no firm D call. Trimming left V 0 bases short and J 0 bases short, with 9 bases between. The CDR3 covers 16 residues. Germline V gene sequence: CDR1 WNHNN, CDR2 SYGVQD (reference sequence). This chain's CDR3 is CASSESKGSSGNTIYF. For the CDR3, the DNA is TGCGCCAGCAGTGAGTCGAAGGGCAGCTCTGGAAACACCATATATTTT.

The chain carries TRBV10-3 and TRBJ2-1; 9 bases are shared with TRBD2. This CDR3 region has 12 residues. Germline loops: CDR1 ENHRY, CDR2 SYGVKD. The CDR3 loop is CAVGGGDYEQFF. CDR3 coding DNA: TGTGCGGTGGGCGGGGGGGACTATGAGCAGTTCTTC.

This clonotype was recorded many times. The V call is TRBV7-8, the J call TRBJ2-1; 9 nucleotides line up with TRBD2. J gave up 4 bases and V 1 base, and 5 bases lay outside the gene matches. Germline-derived CDR1 and CDR2 are SGHVS and FQNEAQ. The length of the CDR3 is 16 residues. The CDR3 region has the DNA TGTGCCAGCAGCTTAGGCGGAGCGGGGGGTTACAATGAGCAGTTCTTC. Translated, it gives CASSLGGAGGYNEQFF.

The rearrangement joins TRBV2 to TRBJ2-5; 8 bases are shared with TRBD2. CDR1 and CDR2 (germline): SNHLY, FYNNEI. The V gene end was trimmed by 3 bases and the J gene end by 7 bases; junction bases not matched to a gene: 4. The CDR3 loop spans 13 amino acids. CDR3 nucleotide sequence: TGTGCCAGCAGTGACGGACTAGCAGGGACCCAGTACTTC. Its protein product is CASSDGLAGTQYF.

The chain combines TRBV3-1 with TRBJ1-1; D is undetermined. Germline V gives CDR1 LGHDT, CDR2 YNNKEL (reference sequence). The CDR3 consists of 14 residues. V was cut by 4 bases and J by 8 bases, with 17 bases left in between. CDR3 loop: CASSPTVGDSEAFF. CDR3 bases: TGTGCCAGCAGCCCCACTGTAGGAGACTCGGAAGCTTTCTTT.

This clonotype was recorded only once. The V gene is TRBV6-6, the J gene TRBJ2-3; weak D call: TRBD1 (5 bases). This CDR3 is 13 amino acids long. Per the germline V gene, CDR1 is MNHNY and CDR2 is SVGAGI (reference sequence). V lost 1 base, J lost 5 bases, and 7 bases lay in between. The CDR3 coding sequence is TGTGCCAGCAGTTACTTAGGGGAAGATACGCAGTATTTT. Protein sequence: CASSYLGEDTQYF.

This clonotype has at least ten counts. V gene TRBV7-8 combines with J gene TRBJ2-7; 9 nucleotides line up with TRBD2. Germline V CDR1 and CDR2: SGHVS, FQNEAQ. Unmatched junction bases numbered 5, after V lost 3 bases and J lost 2 bases. The CDR3 consists of 15 residues. The CDR3 region is CASSFKAGGPYEQYF. The CDR3 DNA reads TGTGCCAGCAGCTTTAAGGCGGGGGGGCCCTACGAGCAGTACTTC.

This clonotype was counted at least ten times. This chain links TRBV7-2 with TRBJ1-2, with D unresolved. V gave up 0 bases and J gave up 7 bases, with 6 bases separating them. This CDR3 is 12 amino acids long. CDR1 is SGHTA, CDR2 FQGNSA, per germline. The CDR3 nucleotides read TGTGCCAGCAGCTTAGCGACGGGTGGCTACACCTTC. Its translation: CASSLATGGYTF.